This T cell receptor beta chain comes out of a study of T cell repertoires in cytomegalovirus infection. Overall study: Public TCR beta signatures marked donors with CMV infection and the matching HLA.

Remarks on this clonotype: Its specificity is unknown.

General study results and limits: HLA-C-restricted TCR beta clonotypes specific for CMV led the ex vivo response. People with CMV and the relevant HLA were identified by cumulative public TCR beta family frequency.

Germline lookup yields CDR1 SGHTA and CDR2 FQGNSA. The CDR3 extends over 16 amino acids. The germline V and J ends were trimmed by 5 bases and 0 bases, with 11 bases remaining between them. MiXCR, run by TCRdb on the reads, gives a single entry per CDR3 protein. This sample yields 200,000 to 250,000 distinct CDR3 sequences, of which under 25% are seen a single time; around a sixth belongs to the top ten. This sequence was found in a human donor in good health (CMV status not recorded). Some clones in this sample may be carry-over from other donors' samples. The V and J genes are TRBV7-2 and TRBJ1-6; D remains ambiguous. Sample: CD8+ T cells from PBMCs. For the CDR3, the DNA is TGTGCCAGCAGCCGTAGGGAGAGCTCCTATAATTCACCCCTCCACTTT. Translating it yields CASSRRESSYNSPLHF.